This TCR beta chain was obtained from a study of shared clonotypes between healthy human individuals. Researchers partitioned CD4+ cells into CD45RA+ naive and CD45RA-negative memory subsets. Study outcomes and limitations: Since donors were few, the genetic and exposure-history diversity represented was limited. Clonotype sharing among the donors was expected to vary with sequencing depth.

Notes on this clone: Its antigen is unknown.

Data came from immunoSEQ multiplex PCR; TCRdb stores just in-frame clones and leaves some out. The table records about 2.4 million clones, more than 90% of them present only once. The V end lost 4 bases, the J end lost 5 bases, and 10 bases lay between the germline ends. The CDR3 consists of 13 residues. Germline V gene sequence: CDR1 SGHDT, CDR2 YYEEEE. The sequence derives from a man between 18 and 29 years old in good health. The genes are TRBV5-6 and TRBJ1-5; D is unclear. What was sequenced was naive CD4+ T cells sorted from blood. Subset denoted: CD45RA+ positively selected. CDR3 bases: TGTGCCAGCAGCCGTGAAAGAGATCAGCCCCAGCATTTT. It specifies CASSRERDQPQHF.